This passage covers 5 T cell receptor beta chains from one sample sequenced in a study of T-cell reconstitution after alpha-beta-depleted transplantation in children. Unique molecular identifiers were incorporated into the prepared TCRbeta library. TCRdb redid the calling of the PCR reads with MiXCR, one entry per CDR3 protein. The sample lists about half a million distinct CDR3 sequences, 12% occurring once. The sequences come from PBMCs from the stem cell graft donor, collected from the stem cell graft. These receptors were taken from a human donor who donated a stem cell graft to a child with combined immunodeficiency.

There are a few counts of this clonotype. The chain joins TRBV5-1 to TRBJ2-3; 12 positions match TRBD2. Looked up from germline, CDR1 is SGHRS and CDR2 is YFSETQ. V lost 3 bases to trimming and J lost 0 bases; unmatched junction nucleotides: 5. The CDR3 runs to 17 residues. The CDR3 DNA reads as TGCGCCAGCAGCTCAAACGGGACTAGCGGGAGCACAGATACGCAGTATTTT. Protein sequence: CASSSNGTSGSTDTQYF.

This clonotype was recorded at least ten times. This chain links TRBV30 with TRBJ2-7; 11 bases map to TRBD1. The CDR3 runs to 14 residues. The germline gives CDR1 GTSNPN, CDR2 SVGIG (reference sequence). The J segment lost 2 bases and the V segment lost 4 bases, leaving 4 bases of the junction unmatched. CDR3 residues: CAWTRDRGTYEQYF. CDR3 DNA sequence: TGTGCCTGGACCCGGGACAGGGGGACCTACGAGCAGTACTTC.

The chain links TRBV10-3 to TRBJ2-7, with 8 bases identical to TRBD1. Trimming at V came to 3 bases and at J to 2 bases, leaving 9 bases not matched to a gene. This CDR3 is built from 16 residues. Germline V lookup: CDR1 ENHRY, CDR2 SYGVKD. CDR3 in DNA: TGTGCCATCAGTGATCCCCGGACAGGGCCTACCTACGAGCAGTACTTC. This gives the protein CAISDPRTGPTYEQYF.

This clonotype appeared many times. The V call is TRBV18, the J call TRBJ2-1; 7 bases map to TRBD1. Germline CDR1 reads KGHSH; CDR2 reads LQKENI. The CDR3 is 13 amino acids. V was clipped by 1 base and J by 6 bases; unmatched bases: 0. The CDR3 DNA is TGTGCCAGCTCACCACAGGGGGCCAATGAGCAGTTCTTC. This sequence encodes CASSPQGANEQFF. The variable domain in full, with the rest retrieved from reference TRBV18 and TRBJ2-1, is NAGVMQNPRHLVRRRGQEARLRCSPMKGHSHVYWYRQLPEEGLKFMVYLQKENIIDESGMPKERFSAEFPKEGPSILRIQQVVRGDSAAYFCASSPQGANEQFFGPGTRLTVL.

The rearrangement joins TRBV5-1 to TRBJ2-2; no clear D. Germline CDR1 is SGHRS and CDR2 is YFSETQ. The CDR3 is 14 amino acids. Trimming took 0 bases from V and 6 from J, leaving 9 bases between them. This chain's CDR3 is CASSLAQYAGELFF. For the CDR3, the DNA is TGCGCCAGCAGCTTGGCTCAGTACGCCGGGGAGCTGTTTTTT.